This T cell receptor beta chain is drawn from a study of lymphopenia after photon versus proton radiotherapy. Study-level findings and limits: A bigger post-nadir fall in TCR diversity correlated inversely with survival time in deceased patients. Authors raise, but do not show, better survival with proton therapy. Photon-treated patients lost naive T cells and TCR diversity; proton-treated stayed stable.

This table comes from immunoSEQ multiplex PCR, and its TCRdb copy is limited to in-frame clones, with some not included. This sample has around 53,000 clones; 65% to 85% occur once, and the top ten carry 29%. The CDR3 sequence is 13 residues long. CDR1 and CDR2 (germline): MNHNY, SVGAGI (reference sequence). With 6 bases clipped from V and 5 bases from J, the junction kept 3 bases outside the gene matches. A word on this clone: Its antigen remains unknown.

Sequences were derived from peripheral blood, sampled from a patient treated with photon-based radiotherapy. This receptor was taken from a man in his forties or fifties with gastric cancer. The rearrangement links TRBV6-6 to TRBJ2-3; 9 bases agree with TRBD2. Here the CDR3 DNA reads TGTGCCAGCAGGGGTAGCGGGAGAGATACGCAGTATTTT. Protein: CASRGSGRDTQYF.